The 16 T cell receptor beta chains listed next were all sequenced from one sample in a study of cytomegalovirus exposure and HLA in healthy donors. The repertoire was sequenced with immunoSEQ multiplex PCR; TCRdb's copy has only in-frame clones and lacks some. This sample has about 110,000 clones; approximately 89% occur once, and the top ten carry approximately 1.9%. Input material: PBMCs. These receptors originate from a woman aged 18-29 years in good health and CMV-seronegative.

The rearrangement uses TRBV11-2 and TRBJ2-7; 8 bases map to TRBD1. The V segment lost 5 bases and the J segment 4 bases; nucleotides outside the gene matches: 10. The CDR3 covers 15 residues. CDR1 is SGHAT, CDR2 FQNNGV, per germline. This CDR3 is CASSPEAGGRYEQYF. CDR3 nucleotides: TGTGCCAGCAGCCCGGAGGCAGGGGGCAGGTACGAGCAGTACTTC.

V is TRBV9 and J is TRBJ2-1; D is unresolved. CDR1 SGDLS and CDR2 YYNGEE come from the germline V gene. The CDR3 length is 14 residues. V gave up 1 base and J gave up 6 bases, with 11 bases separating them. The CDR3 here is CASSVLGDGNEQFF. Written as DNA, the CDR3 is TGTGCCAGCAGCGTACTAGGAGATGGCAATGAGCAGTTCTTC. The full variable domain, completed using reference TRBV9 and TRBJ2-1, is DSGVTQTPKHLITATGQRVTLRCSPRSGDLSVYWYQQSLDQGLQFLIQYYNGEERAKGNILERFSAQQFPDLHSELNLSSLELGDSALYFCASSVLGDGNEQFFGPGTRLTVL.

This rearrangement joins TRBV6-5 to TRBJ1-6; TRBD1 is a possible D gene (5 bases). V shed 7 bases and J shed 4 bases, with 8 bases lying between them. The CDR3 covers 13 residues. Per the germline V gene, CDR1 is MNHEY and CDR2 is SVGAGI. The chain's CDR3 is CASTRQYNSPLHF. The CDR3 DNA follows: TGTGCCAGCACAAGACAGTATAATTCACCCCTCCACTTT.

V is TRBV28 and J is TRBJ1-1; D is uncertain. This CDR3 has 15 residues. The V gene lost 3 bases and the J gene lost 6 bases, with 17 bases spanning the gap. Per the germline V gene, CDR1 is MDHEN and CDR2 is SYDVKM. CDR3 nucleotide sequence: TGTGCCAGCAGTTTGTGGAGGGCCGGAAGAGCTGAAGCTTTCTTT. Amino acid sequence: CASSLWRAGRAEAFF.

This chain uses TRBV14 with TRBJ2-7, with 8 nucleotides matching TRBD1. Germline CDR1 is SGHDN and CDR2 is FVKESK. The CDR3 loop spans 16 amino acids. Trimming at V came to 1 base and at J to 3 bases, leaving 8 bases not matched to a gene. The CDR3, as DNA: TGTGCCAGCAGCCAAGCGAGGAGGGACAGGCTCTACGAGCAGTACTTC. This sequence encodes CASSQARRDRLYEQYF.

The rearrangement joins TRBV27 to TRBJ2-2; D is unclear. The V gene's germline CDR1 is MNHEY and CDR2 SMNVEV (reference sequence). The V end was cut by 5 bases, the J end by 7 bases, with 11 bases between. The CDR3 length is 13 residues. The CDR3 DNA reads as TGTGCCAGCAGTCAACGACGAGGCGGGGAGCTGTTTTTT. This encodes CASSQRRGGELFF.

This clone was detected once. The genes are TRBV30 and TRBJ2-7; possibly TRBD2 for D (6 bases). CDR1 is GTSNPN and CDR2 is SVGIG in the germline V gene (reference sequence). The ends were cut back, 3 bases at V and 2 bases at J, with 14 bases in the middle. There are 14 residues in the CDR3. CDR3 DNA sequence: TGTGCCTGGAGCACCGGGACTGGGGCCTACGAGCAGTACTTC. This codes for CAWSTGTGAYEQYF.

In this sample, this clone turned up once. V usage is TRBV4-1 and J usage is TRBJ2-3; TRBD2 is a possible D gene (7 bases). The germline gives CDR1 MGHRA, CDR2 YSYEKL. The CDR3 covers 16 residues. V lost 4 bases to trimming and J lost 2 bases, with 16 bases between them. The CDR3 sequence: CASSPKGEGPTDTQYF. The CDR3 DNA reads TGCGCCAGCAGCCCCAAGGGGGAGGGCCCCACAGATACGCAGTATTTT.

The rearrangement joins TRBV27 to TRBJ1-2; possibly TRBD1 for D (6 bases). From germline, CDR1 is MNHEY and CDR2 SMNVEV (reference sequence). Trimming took 5 bases from V and 5 from J, leaving 18 bases between them. This CDR3 has 15 residues. The chain's CDR3 is CASSPTGQRIYGYTF. The CDR3 coding sequence is TGTGCCAGCAGTCCCACTGGACAGAGGATTTATGGCTACACCTTC.

The chain combines TRBV7-9 with TRBJ1-2; 9 nucleotides line up with TRBD1. CDR1 SEHNR and CDR2 FQNEAQ come from the germline V gene (reference sequence). The J segment lost 3 bases and the V segment lost 6 bases, leaving 5 bases of the junction unmatched. The CDR3 has 14 residues. The CDR3 coding sequence is TGTGCCAGCAGACCACAGGGGGCGCACTATGGCTACACCTTC. Its protein is CASRPQGAHYGYTF.

This clone has just one count. This sequence joins TRBV12-5 and TRBJ2-1; 9 positions agree with TRBD2. The V and J ends lost 4 bases and 9 bases, in that order; junction bases with no gene match: 4. Germline V gene data show CDR1 as LGHNT and CDR2 as FRNRAP. The CDR3 totals 13 residues. CDR3 sequence (DNA): TGTGCTAGTGGTTACGGGACTAGCAGTGAGCAGTTCTTC. Translating gives CASGYGTSSEQFF.

This sequence joins TRBV7-9 and TRBJ2-7, with unresolved D. The CDR3 runs 14 residues. The V gene lost 5 bases and the J gene lost 3 bases, with 14 bases spanning the gap. Germline assignment: CDR1 SEHNR and CDR2 FQNEAQ (reference sequence). The CDR3 DNA is TGTGCCAGCAGCCCGTCCAGGCAGATCTACGAGCAGTACTTC. This encodes CASSPSRQIYEQYF.

This sequence joins TRBV9 and TRBJ2-7; TRBD2 matches 7 bases. CDR3 size: 15 residues. From germline, CDR1 is SGDLS and CDR2 YYNGEE. V trimming: 4 bases; J trimming: 2 bases; junction bases outside the gene matches: 9. The CDR3 here is CASSSGGGPPYEQYF. In DNA form, the CDR3 reads TGTGCCAGCAGCTCCGGGGGAGGGCCCCCCTACGAGCAGTACTTC.

J is TRBJ2-1 and V is TRBV28; 10 positions agree with TRBD2. CDR3 length equals 17 residues. V was pared by 6 bases and J by 4 bases, with 12 bases of the junction left unmatched. Germline V gene data show CDR1 as MDHEN and CDR2 as SYDVKM. CDR3 sequence reads: CASRPSSGRADYNEQFF. The CDR3 DNA sequence: TGTGCCAGCAGGCCAAGCAGCGGGAGGGCCGATTACAATGAGCAGTTCTTC.

The V gene is TRBV14, the J gene TRBJ2-1, with 8 bases matching TRBD1. The CDR3 runs to 15 residues. CDR1 and CDR2 from the germline V gene are SGHDN and FVKESK. Losses at the gene ends were 8 bases for V and 4 bases for J; bases not matched to a gene: 10. CDR3 protein: CASRAIGTGYNEQFF. DNA of the CDR3: TGTGCCAGCCGGGCCATCGGGACAGGTTACAATGAGCAGTTCTTC.

The rearrangement uses TRBV7-8 and TRBJ1-1; D is undetermined. V dropped 1 base and J dropped 0 bases, with 12 bases sitting between them. The CDR3 has 16 amino acids. CDR1 is SGHVS, CDR2 FQNEAQ, per germline. The CDR3 DNA sequence: TGTGCCAGCAGCTTAGTGGTGTTCGGGTTGAACACTGAAGCTTTCTTT. Residues: CASSLVVFGLNTEAFF.